This note documents a single TCR beta chain sequence. The data originate from a study of cytomegalovirus exposure and HLA in healthy donors. The CDR3 is made up of 13 amino acids. Looked up from germline, CDR1 is LNHDA and CDR2 is SQIVND (reference sequence). The ends were cut back, 2 bases at V and 5 bases at J, with 9 bases in the middle. Method: immunoSEQ multiplex PCR; TCRdb's copy keeps in-frame clones and lacks some. The sample has about 280,000 clones; 80% to 90% are singletons. The chain carries TRBV19 and TRBJ2-5, with D perhaps matching TRBD2 (5 bases). The sequenced material came from PBMCs. The clonotype was recovered from a woman under 30 in good health and CMV-seronegative. The CDR3 DNA follows: TGTGCCAGTAGTATAAGAGGGTCCGAGACCCAGTACTTC. Protein: CASSIRGSETQYF.